The next 27 T cell receptor beta chains were all read from a single sample in a study of blood T cells in healthy people across ages. Alongside a J-beta primer mix, a sample-barcoded 5' primer served in a second PCR lasting 7 to 11 cycles. Using its own MiXCR run on the 5' RACE reads, TCRdb lists one record per CDR3 protein. This table has more than 750,000 distinct CDR3 sequences, under 35% appearing once. This same sample was also part of a study on T cells of mothers and their children.

The specimen sequenced was blood. Receptor source: a woman aged 40 to 55 in good health.

The sample holds one count of this clonotype. Since a much larger clone is just one base distant, this may be a read error. The rearrangement links TRBV4-3 to TRBJ2-1, with D possibly being TRBD2 (5 bases). Germline V gene sequence: CDR1 LGHNA, CDR2 YSLEER. This CDR3 has 16 amino acids. The CDR3 coding sequence is TGCGCCAGCAGCCAAGATTTTCCTAGCTCCTACAATGAGCCGTTCTTC. Translated, it gives CASSQDFPSSYNEPFF.

The J gene is TRBJ1-6, the V gene TRBV5-5; no clear D gene. This CDR3 spans 15 amino acids. Germline V gene lookup returns CDR1 SGHKS and CDR2 YYEKEE (reference sequence). V lost 1 base and J lost 7, with 12 bases in between. The CDR3 region is CASSLSANINSPLHF. CDR3 coding DNA: TGTGCCAGCAGCTTGTCTGCCAACATCAATTCACCCCTCCACTTT.

A word on this clonotype: The junction and the germline gene differ at one end; a read error may be behind it. The rearrangement uses TRBV20-1 and TRBJ1-2, with D unclear. Looked up from germline, CDR1 is DFQATT and CDR2 is SNEGSKA (reference sequence). This CDR3 region has 15 residues. CDR3 nucleotides: TGCAGTACTAGAGTGACGTTAGGGTTTAGCTACGGCTACACCTTC. Translation: CSTRVTLGFSYGYTF.

The chain uses TRBV5-1 and TRBJ2-3; no clear D. With 1 base removed from V and 2 bases from J, the gap between germline ends came to 5 bases. The length of the CDR3 is 13 residues. Germline V gives CDR1 SGHRS, CDR2 YFSETQ. CDR3 amino acids: CASSLPFTDTQYF. In DNA, the CDR3 is TGCGCCAGCAGCTTGCCCTTCACAGATACGCAGTATTTT.

This clonotype was recorded many times. The V gene is TRBV27, the J gene TRBJ1-6; D is unresolved. Germline-derived CDR1 and CDR2 are MNHEY and SMNVEV (reference sequence). V gave up 6 bases and J gave up 5 bases, with 17 bases separating them. This CDR3 has 16 amino acids. The CDR3, as DNA: TGTGCCAGCAGCCTGTCGTCCCGGCTAAATAATTCACCCCTCCACTTT. This codes for CASSLSSRLNNSPLHF.

Many counts were recorded for this clonotype. The chain's CDR3 is CASSSQLFTGEQYF. CDR3 nucleotides: TGTGCCAGCAGCTCACAACTATTTACGGGGGAGCAGTACTTC. V is TRBV7-2 and J is TRBJ2-7; tentatively, D is TRBD2 (5 bases). The CDR3 is made up of 14 amino acids. Germline V CDR1 and CDR2: SGHTA, FQGNSA. V was shortened by 4 bases and J by 7 bases, with 17 bases between the two germline ends.

The V call is TRBV4-3, the J call TRBJ2-7; 9 bases fit TRBD1. Germline V gene data show CDR1 as LGHNA and CDR2 as YSLEER. The CDR3 has 15 residues. Unmatched junction bases numbered 6, after V lost 3 bases and J lost 3 bases. The CDR3 nucleotides read TGCGCCAGCAGCCAGGGGAGGGACAGGGACTACGAGCAGTACTTC. It specifies CASSQGRDRDYEQYF.

Worth noting for this clonotype: With a much larger clone just one base away, this may be a read error. The chain recombines TRBV20-1 with TRBJ2-4; 11 bases line up with TRBD2. The CDR3 extends over 14 amino acids. Per the germline V gene, CDR1 is DFQATT and CDR2 is SNEGSKA (reference sequence). The trim removed 5 bases at V and 14 bases at J, leaving 14 bases unmatched. Here the CDR3 reads CSAPRKYFSGGEYF. The CDR3, as DNA: TGCAGTGCTCCACGTAAATATTTTAGCGGGGGGGAGTACTTC.

On this clonotype itself: This may be a read error: a much more frequent sequence differs by one nucleotide. The V call is TRBV7-9, the J call TRBJ2-3, with unresolved D. The CDR3 has 13 residues. The V end was cut by 1 base, the J end by 4 bases, with 6 bases between. Germline-derived CDR1 and CDR2 are SEHNR and FQNEAQ (reference sequence). The CDR3 protein is CASSLVVADTQYF. In DNA, the CDR3 is TGTGCCAGCAGCTTAGTTGTGGCAGATACGCAGTATTTT.

The CDR3 DNA reads TGTGCCAGCAGCCAAGCTCTAGCGGGCACAGATACGCAGTATTTT. It specifies CASSQALAGTDTQYF. The J gene is TRBJ2-3, the V gene TRBV14; 7 bases agree with TRBD2. The V gene's germline CDR1 is SGHDN and CDR2 FVKESK. The CDR3 covers 15 residues. V lost 1 base and J lost 1; bases outside the gene matches: 2.

This clonotype showed up just a few times. The gene calls are TRBV9 and TRBJ2-1; 12 positions match TRBD2. This CDR3 has 16 amino acids. J gave up 8 bases and V 6 bases, and 12 bases lay outside the gene matches. Per germline, CDR1 SGDLS and CDR2 YYNGEE. CDR3 in amino acids: CASTTLASGGADEQFF. The CDR3 region has the DNA TGTGCCAGCACTACCTTGGCTAGCGGGGGGGCAGATGAGCAGTTCTTC.

V gene TRBV6-5 combines with J gene TRBJ2-1; 10 positions agree with TRBD2. The germline V gene has CDR1 MNHEY and CDR2 SVGAGI. V lost 2 bases, J lost 5 bases, and 6 bases stayed unmatched. This CDR3 has 16 residues. The CDR3 sequence is CASSYMASGGNNEQFF. CDR3 DNA sequence: TGTGCCAGCAGTTACATGGCTAGCGGGGGTAACAATGAGCAGTTCTTC.

This clonotype was observed many times. The CDR3, as DNA: TGTGCCAGCAGTCCCCCAGGGAGGAACACTGAAGCTTTCTTT. The encoded protein is CASSPPGRNTEAFF. The rearrangement joins TRBV5-6 to TRBJ1-1; TRBD1 is a possible D gene (5 bases). Germline values: CDR1 SGHDT, CDR2 YYEEEE. The CDR3 sequence is 14 residues long. The germline V and J ends were trimmed by 5 bases and 1 base, with 12 bases remaining between them.

The chain combines TRBV10-3 with TRBJ1-2; D unresolved. Per the germline V gene, CDR1 is ENHRY and CDR2 is SYGVKD. The CDR3 runs 13 residues. V was clipped by 0 bases and J by 6 bases, with 8 bases between them. CDR3 loop: CAISESRSDGYTF. The CDR3 DNA follows: TGTGCCATCAGTGAGTCGAGGTCGGATGGCTACACCTTC.

The rearrangement joins TRBV20-1 to TRBJ2-7; 10 bases line up with TRBD2. V lost 3 bases and J lost 6; bases outside the gene matches: 8. The CDR3 runs 14 residues. The germline CDR1 and CDR2 sequences are DFQATT and SNEGSKA (reference sequence). The CDR3 loop is CSASITSGVGEQYF. The DNA of the CDR3 is TGCAGTGCTAGTATAACTAGCGGGGTTGGCGAGCAGTACTTC.

The DNA for the CDR3 is TGTGCCACCAGTGTAGGCAGAAGTCGCACAGATACGCAGTATTTT. The encoded protein is CATSVGRSRTDTQYF. The chain links TRBV24-1 to TRBJ2-3; the D is unclear. This CDR3 spans 15 amino acids. The V and J ends lost 5 bases and 1 base respectively, with 12 bases between them. Germline assignment: CDR1 KGHDR and CDR2 SFDVKD.

For this clonotype: One junction end disagrees with the germline gene, perhaps due to a read error. The chain joins TRBV19 to TRBJ2-7, with a tentative D call TRBD1 (6 bases). The CDR3 is 13 residues long. The germline gives CDR1 LNHDA, CDR2 SQIVND (reference sequence). The CDR3 here is CARSIWDNSEQYF. The CDR3, as DNA: TGTGCCCGTAGTATTTGGGACAACAGCGAGCAGTACTTC.

The chain employs TRBV3-1 and TRBJ2-2; D is uncertain. CDR1 is LGHDT, CDR2 YNNKEL, per germline (reference sequence). This CDR3 comprises 17 residues. Trimming removed 2 bases at V and 0 bases at J, with 13 bases between. The CDR3 DNA follows: TGTGCCAGCAGCCAATGGGTGAGCCCACCGAACACCGGGGAGCTGTTTTTT. It encodes CASSQWVSPPNTGELFF.

In its sample, this clonotype was seen many times. This chain links TRBV12-3 or TRBV12-4 with TRBJ1-2; possible D gene TRBD1, 5 bases. The germline V and J ends were trimmed by 6 bases and 4 bases, with 21 bases remaining between them. The CDR3 runs to 16 residues. CDR3 DNA sequence: TGTGCCAGCAGGTTGGGAGGGAGCCCGAGGGGCTATGGCTACACCTTC. Residues: CASRLGGSPRGYGYTF.

This clonotype was detected many times. The J gene is TRBJ2-7, the V gene TRBV7-6; 8 nucleotides agree with TRBD1. Germline CDR1 SGHVS, CDR2 FNYEAQ. The CDR3 loop spans 16 amino acids. The junction had 6 bases not matched to a gene; V was cut back by 1 base and J by 1 base. CDR3 DNA: TGTGCCAGCAGCTTAGGAGTAGGGACAGGATCCTACGAGCAGTACTTC. This gives the protein CASSLGVGTGSYEQYF.

This clonotype showed up just a few times. The J gene is TRBJ1-6, the V gene TRBV7-2; D gene uncertain. The V gene lost 1 base and the J gene lost 9 bases, with 10 bases spanning the gap. CDR1 and CDR2 from the germline V gene are SGHTA and FQGNSA. The CDR3 sequence is 14 residues long. The CDR3 here is CASSLGRSSSPLHF. CDR3 DNA: TGTGCCAGCAGCTTAGGGCGCAGTTCTTCACCCCTCCACTTT.

The table lists this clonotype with many counts. The CDR3: CASSVVGAGQETQYF. CDR3 bases: TGTGCCAGCAGCGTAGTAGGGGCCGGCCAAGAGACCCAGTACTTC. The chain employs TRBV9 and TRBJ2-5, with D tentatively TRBD1 (5 bases). The ends were cut back, 0 bases at V and 1 base at J, with 10 bases in the middle. Germline CDR1 SGDLS, CDR2 YYNGEE. The CDR3 covers 15 residues.

On this clonotype: One junction end does not reproduce the germline sequence, and a read error may be involved. This chain joins TRBV5-1 and TRBJ1-1, with D perhaps matching TRBD1 (6 bases). The CDR3 loop spans 14 amino acids. CDR1 is SGHRS and CDR2 is YFSETQ in the germline V gene. The CDR3 loop reads CASSGRQGNTEVFF. The DNA of the CDR3 is TGCGCCAGCAGCGGGAGGCAGGGGAACACTGAAGTTTTCTTT.

This chain connects TRBV20-1 to TRBJ1-1; TRBD1 aligns across 7 bases. The length of the CDR3 is 15 residues. The V gene's germline CDR1 is DFQATT and CDR2 SNEGSKA (reference sequence). Losses at the gene ends were 5 bases for V and 1 base for J; bases not matched to a gene: 10. The CDR3 DNA is TGCAGTGCTCCTACAGGGGCGTCTTGGAACACTGAAGCTTTCTTT. Its translation: CSAPTGASWNTEAFF.

Only a few counts were recorded for this clonotype. This sequence joins TRBV7-2 and TRBJ2-3; 11 bases fit TRBD2. Germline V CDR1 and CDR2: SGHTA, FQGNSA. Trimming cost V 1 base and J 5 bases; bases outside gene matches: 8. The CDR3 runs 17 residues. The CDR3 nucleotides read TGTGCCAGCAGCTTAGGGCTAGCGGGGGGCCGAGGAGATACGCAGTATTTT. Translating gives CASSLGLAGGRGDTQYF.

V gene TRBV30 combines with J gene TRBJ2-1; 10 bases are shared with TRBD2. V was pared by 3 bases and J by 6 bases, with 5 bases of the junction left unmatched. The CDR3 sequence is 14 residues long. The V gene's germline CDR1 is GTSNPN and CDR2 SVGIG (reference sequence). The CDR3 sequence is CAWSLAGVVNEQFF. DNA of the CDR3: TGTGCCTGGAGCCTAGCGGGAGTGGTCAATGAGCAGTTCTTC.

V and J are TRBV9 and TRBJ2-3; no clear D. Germline loops: CDR1 SGDLS, CDR2 YYNGEE. Deletions cut 4 bases from V and 5 bases from J, with 8 bases between. The CDR3 sequence is 12 residues long. CDR3 nucleotide sequence: TGTGCCAGCAGCCCCTGGGAAGATACGCAGTATTTT. Translated, it gives CASSPWEDTQYF. Drawing the rest from reference TRBV9 and TRBJ2-3, the complete variable domain is DSGVTQTPKHLITATGQRVTLRCSPRSGDLSVYWYQQSLDQGLQFLIQYYNGEERAKGNILERFSAQQFPDLHSELNLSSLELGDSALYFCASSPWEDTQYFGPGTRLTVL.